The present entry profiles one T cell receptor beta chain with its context. Its antigen is undetermined. Germline V gene lookup returns CDR1 LNHNV and CDR2 YYDKDF (reference sequence). The length of the CDR3 is 13 residues. V lost 0 bases and J lost 6, with 9 bases in between. These data are taken from a study of CD8+CD57+ T cells in acquired aplastic anemia. Study at large: The sorted CD4+ and CD8+ cells yielded an average about 3.3 ug of DNA. Study-wide results and limits: There were 25 to 35 CD8+ CDR3 sequences that occurred in both patients and controls.

The TCR beta profiling, which covered VDJ combination and CDR3 sequence, was carried out using genomic DNA as the template. TCRdb redid the calling of the reads with MiXCR, one entry per CDR3 protein. The sample holds some 68,000 distinct CDR3 sequences, roughly half seen once. The receptor comes from a human donor in good health, serving as a control. The gene calls are TRBV15 and TRBJ2-7, with TRBD1 as a possible D gene (5 bases). Specimen: sorted CD4+, CD8+, or CD8+CD57+ T cells (not recorded which) from PBMCs. The DNA of the CDR3 is TGTGCCACCAGCAGAGAGCCTAGGGGCGAGCAGTACTTC. Encoded protein: CATSREPRGEQYF.